This T cell receptor beta chain was sequenced in a study of cytomegalovirus exposure and HLA in healthy donors (dated by TCRdb to about 2017). About the study as a whole: An earlier analysis of approximately 640 of the donors reported more than 250 Gb of sequence data and some 120 million unique TCR beta sequences from about 179 million T cells. Of the roughly 420 genotyped donors, less than 90% were placed in the genetic ancestry cluster associated with self-reported Caucasian donors. A later genetic analysis took genome-wide SNP genotypes for about 55% of the 666 donors and used that subset as a discovery cohort. To predict cytomegalovirus infection status, the study combined high-throughput TCR immunosequencing, statistical association of individual TCRs with disease status, and machine learning. The number of donors typed differed by locus, with about 629-630 for A, B, C, DRB1 and DQB1, around 560 for DQA1, 600 to 610 for DPA1, and around 450 for DPB1. HLA typing covered class I and class II loci at four-digit resolution. Around 330 gigabases of sequencing data and around 88 million unique TCR sequences made up an early release that covered several hundred HLA-typed donors. The study profiled the T cell repertoires of some 610 subjects by immunosequencing and related them to cytomegalovirus serostatus. The aim of the study was to test whether cataloging public T cell receptors could identify signatures of past pathogen exposure. Rather than using new phenotypic data, the later analysis identified candidate immune exposures from TCR beta sequences and from how often those sequences occurred across donors. A later analysis re-analyzed previously published TCR beta repertoires from roughly 690 donors and added high-resolution HLA genotyping to study TCR occurrence patterns. Donor age, sex, ethnicity and CMV serostatus were collected together with the repertoire data. Along with the approximately 650-subject first cohort, a separate validation cohort of over a hundred different subjects was used. A handful of DR-DQ haplotypes were treated as single units for association and clustering because of strong linkage in the cohort. Among about 400 genotyped donors of the cohort, an average of around 250,000 unique TCR beta nucleotide sequences was sequenced per donor, of which roughly 17% were non-productive. All discovery cohort repertoires had been generated on a single sequencing platform. An earlier analysis of 587 of the donors applied high-throughput TCR beta sequencing to assess whether each TCR beta V gene segment acted as functional or pseudogenic. The paper as a whole reports these results and caveats: Because some donors lacked HLA typing at each locus, the association tests relied only on the typed subset. A few of the identified cytomegalovirus-associated TCR beta chains were confirmed in vitro to be specific for cytomegalovirus antigens. The classifier was reported to diagnose cytomegalovirus status with high specificity and sensitivity in both the original cohort and the validation cohort. Strong co-occurrence of HLA alleles, especially DR and DQ, made assigning TCR associations to individual alleles difficult. According to a later analysis, most CMV-associated TCR beta chains appeared to be HLA-restricted, and the HLA associations seemed to be driven largely by CMV exposure. Because counts were too low, some 16 rarely observed V segments, including chromosome 9 orphons, were excluded from the earlier analysis of 500 to 700 of the donors. This cohort had only TCR beta chains sequenced, and the lack of alpha or paired-chain data limited which features could be detected. The 87-base-pair reads could not distinguish some IMGT-functional V segments, including TRBV6-2 and TRBV6-3, so those segments were excluded. Most TCR sequences were seen in very few donors, while some public TCRs were found in many individuals. The sequencing pipeline was judged likely to have produced a cluster of highly shared sequence variants as a technical artifact. In the study, 150 to 200 TCR beta chains were listed as associated with cytomegalovirus. A later analysis found that TCR association rates varied across HLA loci, with DRB1 alleles showing the most associated TCRs and HLA-C alleles the fewest. Sequencing depth was assumed to be roughly uniform across donors in the presence/absence analyses, though that assumption may not hold. A further reported finding was that TCR beta sequences accurately predicted the HLA-A and HLA-B alleles for most subjects in the first cohort. According to the authors, the approach could potentially be generalized to other disease states and immunological phenotypes. In a later analysis, over 15,000 TCR beta sequences were associated with specific HLA alleles at a false discovery rate of 0.05. In an earlier analysis of approximately 590 of the donors, most TCR beta V segments appeared in productive rearrangements about 87% or about 30% of the time, broadly matching IMGT annotations. In a later analysis, HLA-associated TCR beta chains were found to be more clonally expanded and to have lower generation probabilities than equally common non-associated chains. The only immune exposure information available for the cohort was CMV serostatus. Correlated functional status among segregating V segments might be attributable to linkage disequilibrium, but an unknown experimental factor could not be ruled out. In a later analysis, several top co-occurrence clusters were reported to appear linked to parvovirus B19, influenza, CMV and Epstein-Barr virus. V-gene and J-gene trimming of TCR beta chains was associated with a missense DCLRE1C variant in a later genetic analysis, and the association was replicated in an independent cohort. A later genetic analysis reported fewer N-insertions in productive TCRs among donors in an Asian-associated ancestry cluster than the roughly 620-donor mean.

The cohort consisted of more than 650 healthy bone marrow donors. At the time of sampling, all cohort members were nominally healthy, though unrecorded immune exposures were likely present. The donor tested CMV seropositive and was one of the 289 seropositive cohort members. Each donor provided a peripheral blood sample, and peripheral blood mononuclear cells were used for TCR beta sequencing. Genomic DNA was extracted from the blood cell samples with the Qiagen DNeasy Blood Extraction Kit. Of note for this clone: Its antigen target is currently unknown. This sample also contains other DNA sequences that code for the same CDR3.

V loses 1 base of germline sequence and J loses 7 bases, and the interval between the two ends is 5 bases. Per the germline V gene (reference sequence), LNHDA is the CDR1 and SQIVND is the CDR2. The CDR3 sequence holds 12 residues, the cysteine and phenylalanine included. Only CDR3 DNA is held: 36 bases, read in frame from base 1. The library relied on the immunoSEQ multiplex PCR assay. The multiplex PCR relied on a mix of 60 forward primers for TCR Vbeta segments and 13 reverse primers for TCR Jbeta segments. A multiplex PCR assay on genomic DNA amplified the CDR3 region of rearranged TCR beta genes. Amplified TCR beta libraries were sequenced as 87-base-pair reads on the Illumina HiSeq System. As for how the authors treated the data: In a later analysis, 80 million or so unique TCR beta chains were counted across the roughly 670 repertoires, and about 9.9 million of these chains were shared by at least two donors. Raw reads were error-corrected and collapsed into unique sequences with a nearest-neighbor algorithm that merged closely related sequences to remove PCR and sequencing errors. Alignment of CDR3 sequences to IMGT reference sequences was used to assign V, D and J gene segments. Each retained sequence needed at least a six-nucleotide match to both a V gene segment and a J gene segment. Rearrangements were classified as productive when the CDR3 lacked stop codons and remained in frame with V and J, and all other rearrangements were classified as non-productive. CDR3 was defined according to IMGT convention as the region running from the second conserved V-encoded cysteine to the conserved J-encoded phenylalanine. The earlier analysis of about 610 of the donors excluded any sequence lacking an unambiguous match to a single V gene segment. In an earlier analysis of 450 to 700 of the donors, V segments were called functional above 56.7% productive rearrangements and were called segregating when the between-donor standard deviation exceeded 5%. A statistical classification framework was built for diagnosing cytomegalovirus status from the catalog of TCR beta chain sequences. V and J gene assignment, in a later analysis, came from comparing TCR nucleotide sequences with IMGT/GENE-DB human TR gene sequences. A later analysis assigned CDR3 sequences and most-parsimonious VDJ recombination scenarios with the TCRdist pipeline. In a later analysis, every TCR beta chain was defined by the combination of its CDR3 amino acid sequence and its V-gene family, and reads without a unique V-gene family were dropped. To address suspected cross-contamination and a sequencing artifact, a later analysis removed 550 to 750 highly shared, low-generation-probability nucleotide sequences. In a later analysis, a clonal expansion index for each public chain was calculated from normalized within-repertoire ranks of inferred template counts. Generation probabilities in a later analysis came from a VDJ recombination model fitted to out-of-frame rearrangements, and those results were checked against IGoR. In a later analysis, hypergeometric tests were used to score TCR-TCR, TCR-HLA and TCR-CMV co-occurrence, with a repertoire-size bias correction applied to TCR pairs. To estimate false discovery rates, a later analysis permuted the HLA or CMV assignments 20 times. A later analysis grouped co-occurring TCRs with DBSCAN, adding TCRdist sequence similarity when clustering within HLA-allele-positive subsets. For co-occurrence clustering, repertoires with fewer than 30,000 or more than 120,000 public chains were excluded, along with roughly 5 repertoires with anomalous nucleotide sharing. Sourced from immuneACCESS, this table was stored by TCRdb with only in-frame sequences that have V and J called. A share of the clones is absent; for the studies checked, an unresolved V gene accounts for under half, and the remainder has no known explanation. V and J calls and clone size are as listed in that table; D and trimming were resolved from the DNA. The sample table on file contains around 200,000 clones. The ten largest clones capture less than 0.95% of the sample.

The receptor was derived from a young woman in good health and CMV-seropositive. Input material: PBMCs. The sequence joins TRBV19 to TRBJ1-5, with the D gene uncertain. CDR3 region: CASSIAGQPQHF. The DNA sequence follows: TGTGCCAGTAGTATAGCAGGCCAGCCCCAGCATTTT.